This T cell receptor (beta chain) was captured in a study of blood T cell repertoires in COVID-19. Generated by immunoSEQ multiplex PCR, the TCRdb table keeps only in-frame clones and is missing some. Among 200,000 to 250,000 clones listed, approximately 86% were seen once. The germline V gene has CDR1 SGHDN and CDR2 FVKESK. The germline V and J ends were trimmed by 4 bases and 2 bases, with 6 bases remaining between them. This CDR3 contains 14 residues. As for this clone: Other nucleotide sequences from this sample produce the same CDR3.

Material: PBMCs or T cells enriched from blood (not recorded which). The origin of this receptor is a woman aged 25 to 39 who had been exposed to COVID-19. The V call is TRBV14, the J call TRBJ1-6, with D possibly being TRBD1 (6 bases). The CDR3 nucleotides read TGTGCCAGCAGCCGACAGGCCTATAATTCACCCCTCCACTTT. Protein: CASSRQAYNSPLHF. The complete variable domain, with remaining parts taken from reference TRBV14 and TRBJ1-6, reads EAGVTQFPSHSVIEKGQTVTLRCDPISGHDNLYWYRRVMGKEIKFLLHFVKESKQDESGMPNNRFLAERTGGTYSTLKVQPAELEDSGVYFCASSRQAYNSPLHFGNGTRLTVT.